The source of this TCR beta chain is a study of OX40 agonist ivuxolimab in advanced cancers. Study-wide background: Previous treatment with anti-PD-1, anti-PD-L1 or anti-CTLA-4 therapy was allowed; 35% to 50% had received some.

Concerning this clone itself: The antigen is undetermined.

Sequencing used immunoSEQ multiplex PCR; TCRdb keeps in-frame clones, though not all of them. The sample lists about 75,000 clones, 86% occurring once. Overall study findings and caveats: Some of the nonresponding patients also showed low levels of normalized T-cell clonal expansion.

Per germline, CDR1 SGHRS and CDR2 YFSETQ. Trimming took 4 bases from V and 2 from J; bases not matched to a gene: 6. The CDR3 contains 17 residues. Sampled blood was obtained at baseline, cycle 4 day 1, and cycle 7 day 1. The starting material was CD4+ or CD8+ T cells sorted from blood, obtained in a trial of the OX40 agonist ivuxolimab. The chain joins TRBV5-1 to TRBJ2-3; 14 bases match TRBD2. The TCR sequence derives from an adult with an advanced solid tumor such as melanoma, head and neck, liver or kidney cancer. DNA for the CDR3: TGCGCCAGCAGCAAAGGACTAGCGGGGGGTTTCACAGATACGCAGTATTTT. As protein: CASSKGLAGGFTDTQYF.